This is a list of T cell receptor beta chains from one sample in a study of T cells in Graves' hyperthyroidism and ophthalmopathy. TCRdb reprocessed the multiplex PCR reads via MiXCR and lists one record per CDR3 protein. Of more than 600,000 distinct CDR3 sequences listed, 15% to 20% were seen once; the top ten hold 8.4%. Material: blood. The receptors come from a young man with Graves' hyperthyroidism. The CDR3 runs from the conserved cysteine through the conserved F or W. Fields, in order: clone size, V gene, D gene, J gene, CDR3 protein, CDR3 DNA. A D gene is named only where the DNA matches it firmly. Not all rows give a size; the values are once, few, many and, for expanded clones, a class.

>many|TRBV12-5|NA|TRBJ2-1
CASGLGWHNEQFF
TGTGCTAGTGGTTTGGGCTGGCACAATGAGCAGTTCTTC
>few|TRBV6-1|NA|TRBJ1-5
CASRPDRNDQPQHF
TGTGCCAGCAGACCCGACAGGAACGATCAGCCCCAGCATTTT
>many|TRBV7-3|TRBD2|TRBJ2-7
CASSLQAGGPHEQYF
TGTGCCAGCAGCTTACAGGCGGGAGGGCCCCACGAGCAGTACTTC
>many|TRBV7-2|NA|TRBJ1-2
CASSPGIVYGYTF
TGTGCCAGCAGCCCTGGCATAGTCTATGGCTACACCTTC
>NA|TRBV7-3|NA|TRBJ1-6
CASSLWWDSPLHF
TGTGCCAGCAGCTTATGGTGGGATTCACCCCTCCACTTT
>NA|TRBV25-1|NA|TRBJ2-7
CASSGGANEQYF
TGTGCCAGCAGTGGGGGGGCAAACGAGCAGTACTTC
>NA|TRBV5-5|NA|TRBJ2-3
CASSPTPFGSTDTQYF
TGTGCCAGCAGCCCTACACCCTTTGGGAGCACAGATACGCAGTATTTT
>NA|TRBV20-1|NA|TRBJ1-5
CSASLRLNQPQHF
TGCAGTGCTAGTTTGCGGTTAAATCAGCCCCAGCATTTT
>many|TRBV7-8|TRBD1|TRBJ2-4
CASSSTGVRNIQYF
TGTGCCAGCAGCTCCACAGGGGTTCGGAACATTCAGTACTTC
>NA|TRBV10-3|NA|TRBJ2-7
CAISAGGEQYF
TGTGCCATCAGTGCAGGTGGCGAGCAGTACTTC
>few|TRBV3-1|NA|TRBJ2-7
CASSQGGTRPEQYF
TGTGCCAGCAGCCAAGGCGGGACCCGCCCCGAGCAGTACTTC
>many|TRBV30|NA|TRBJ1-5
CAWSVGGAQPQHF
TGTGCCTGGAGTGTCGGAGGGGCGCAGCCCCAGCATTTT
>many|TRBV18|TRBD1|TRBJ2-5
CASSPRRTGGIETQYF
TGTGCCAGCTCACCACGGAGGACAGGGGGTATAGAGACCCAGTACTTC
>many|TRBV24-1|TRBD2|TRBJ2-1
CATSRYGTSGIEQFF
TGTGCCACCTCTAGATACGGGACTAGCGGGATTGAGCAGTTCTTC
>few|TRBV7-9|TRBD1|TRBJ2-3
CASSFGTGQTDTQYF
TGTGCCAGCAGCTTCGGGACAGGGCAGACAGATACGCAGTATTTT
>many|TRBV7-9|TRBD1|TRBJ2-7
CASSPPGQGYEQYF
TGCGCCAGCAGCCCCCCGGGACAGGGGTACGAGCAGTACTTC
>NA|TRBV28|NA|TRBJ1-6
CASNPGGSPLHF
TGTGCCAGCAATCCCGGGGGTTCACCCCTCCACTTT
>many|TRBV28|NA|TRBJ2-5
CASSFTSPRETQYF
TGTGCCAGCAGTTTTACGTCACCCCGAGAGACCCAGTACTTC
>few|TRBV6-2/TRBV6-3|NA|TRBJ1-1
CASSYLSRGMATEAFF
TGTGCCAGCAGTTATCTTTCCAGGGGAATGGCCACTGAAGCTTTCTTT
>NA|TRBV25-1|TRBD1|TRBJ2-2
CASSYLTGGGIGELFF
TGTGCCAGCAGTTACCTAACAGGGGGAGGTATCGGGGAGCTGTTTTTT
>many|TRBV11-3|TRBD2|TRBJ2-5
CASSLDAGDQETQYF
TGTGCCAGCAGCTTAGACGCGGGGGACCAAGAGACCCAGTACTTC
>NA|TRBV7-9|TRBD1|TRBJ2-7
CASSLASGTDNEQYF
TGTGCCAGCAGCTTAGCCTCCGGGACAGACAACGAGCAGTACTTC
>few|TRBV28|NA|TRBJ2-7
CASRAERPLNEQYF
TGTGCCAGCAGGGCCGAGCGGCCCCTAAACGAGCAGTACTTC
>many|TRBV12-3/TRBV12-4|NA|TRBJ1-6
CASTPSGGSSPLHF
TGTGCCAGCACCCCCTCTGGGGGCAGTTCACCCCTCCACTTT
>many|TRBV7-2|NA|TRBJ2-3
CASSFSVTSTDTQYF
TGTGCCAGCAGCTTTAGCGTTACTAGCACAGATACGCAGTATTTT
>NA|TRBV5-6|NA|TRBJ1-1
CASSLLQDWGTEAFF
TGTGCCAGCAGCTTATTACAGGACTGGGGCACTGAAGCTTTCTTT
>many|TRBV7-9|NA|TRBJ2-1
CASSFGGHEQFF
TGTGCCAGCAGCTTTGGGGGTCATGAGCAGTTCTTC
>few|TRBV30|NA|TRBJ1-1
CAWAGLTDNTEAFF
TGTGCCTGGGCCGGACTTACTGACAACACTGAAGCTTTCTTT
>NA|TRBV14|NA|TRBJ2-7
CASSPLTERICEQYF
TGTGCCAGCAGCCCCCTTACGGAGAGGATATGCGAGCAGTACTTC
>few|TRBV6-6|NA|TRBJ1-4
CASSYSGAGGEKLFF
TGTGCCAGCAGTTACTCTGGGGCGGGAGGGGAAAAACTGTTTTTT
>many|TRBV27|NA|TRBJ2-7
CATPSSYEQYF
TGTGCCACTCCGTCCTCCTACGAGCAGTACTTC
>many|TRBV7-9|NA|TRBJ2-7
CASSPGTFSYEQYF
TGTGCCAGCAGCCCCGGGACATTCTCCTACGAGCAGTACTTC
>few|TRBV9|NA|TRBJ1-5
CASSVVGEGRVQPQHF
TGTGCCAGCAGCGTAGTTGGGGAGGGAAGGGTTCAGCCCCAGCATTTT
>NA|TRBV5-1|TRBD1|TRBJ2-5
CASRRTGTQETQYF
TGCGCCAGCAGGCGGACAGGGACGCAAGAGACCCAGTACTTC
>many|TRBV28|TRBD1|TRBJ2-7
CASSSLPGTVYEQYF
TGTGCCAGCAGTTCCCTTCCCGGGACAGTCTACGAGCAGTACTTC
>many|TRBV20-1|NA|TRBJ2-7
CSATGTLSTYEQYF
TGCAGTGCTACCGGGACTCTCTCTACCTACGAGCAGTACTTC
>few|TRBV12-3/TRBV12-4|NA|TRBJ2-5
CASTPEGFPETQYF
TGTGCCAGCACCCCGGAAGGGTTTCCAGAGACCCAGTACTTC
>few|TRBV28|NA|TRBJ1-3
CASVAGGNTIYF
TGTGCCAGCGTGGCGGGGGGAAACACCATATATTTT
>many|TRBV11-1|NA|TRBJ2-1
CASSAGLYSSYNEQFF
TGTGCCAGCAGCGCGGGACTGTATAGCTCCTACAATGAGCAGTTCTTC